What follows are 4 T cell receptor beta chains derived from one specimen sequenced in a study of response to subunit inactivated influenza vaccine. MiXCR, applied by TCRdb to the RT-PCR reads, yields one record per CDR3 protein. The profile shows about 780,000 distinct CDR3 sequences, less than 20% of them singletons. The sequences come from PBMCs from blood, collected around 5 days after vaccination. The receptor set was obtained from a man aged 45-65 years who received an inactivated influenza vaccine.

This clonotype has only a few counts. The chain is built from TRBV20-1 and TRBJ2-1; D could derive from TRBD1 or TRBD2 (5 bases each). The CDR3 has 15 residues. Between the trimmed V and J ends, which lost 1 base and 6 bases, there was a span of 16 bases. CDR1 DFQATT and CDR2 SNEGSKA come from the germline V gene (reference sequence). CDR3 sequence reads: CSARVPGTPSNEQFF. CDR3 coding DNA: TGCAGTGCTAGAGTCCCCGGGACCCCAAGCAATGAGCAGTTCTTC.

This chain links TRBV6-1 with TRBJ2-7, with D tentatively TRBD1 or TRBD2 (6 bases each). Looked up from germline, CDR1 is MNHNS and CDR2 is SASEGT. The CDR3 consists of 18 residues. The V end was cut by 2 bases, the J end by 0 bases, with 20 bases between. In DNA, the CDR3 is TGTGCCAGCAGTGAAAGGGGGGCAGACTACGCCTTCTCCTACGAGCAGTACTTC. Protein: CASSERGADYAFSYEQYF.

In its sample, this clonotype was seen a few times. CDR3 residues: CASSLTPGFTDTQYF. CDR3 DNA sequence: TGTGCCAGCAGCTTAACCCCGGGCTTCACAGATACGCAGTATTTT. The chain recombines TRBV11-2 with TRBJ2-3; D ambiguous. V lost 2 bases and J lost 2, with 11 bases in between. This CDR3 region has 15 residues. From germline, CDR1 is SGHAT and CDR2 FQNNGV.

The CDR3 DNA follows: TGTGCCAGCAGCCAAGCCCTAGCGGGCTCAGATACGCAGTATTTT. Protein: CASSQALAGSDTQYF. The gene calls are TRBV3-1 and TRBJ2-3, with 8 bases that match TRBD2. J lost 4 bases, V lost 1 base, and 4 bases had no gene match. CDR3 length: 15 amino acids. Germline V gene lookup returns CDR1 LGHDT and CDR2 YNNKEL (reference sequence).